This T cell receptor beta chain was observed in a study of blood T cells in healthy people across ages. Study background: Using template switching, researchers captured about one barcoded beta molecule for each two T cells. General study findings and limits: A greater number of naive CD4+ cells and higher diversity distinguished long-lived donors from aged donors.

The sample holds many counts of this clonotype. Its target is unknown. A second PCR of roughly 7 to 11 cycles used a sample-barcoded 5' primer and a J-beta primer mix. No fewer than 3 million CDR3-containing paired-end reads came from each sample. TCRdb re-called the 5' RACE reads through MiXCR, storing one row per CDR3 protein. The sample contains about 650,000 distinct CDR3 sequences, about 50% of which appear only once. Sequencing input: blood. The receptor was isolated from an elderly woman in good health.

CDR3: CSATRDRGTYNEQFF. The CDR3 DNA follows: TGCAGTGCTACTAGGGACAGGGGGACCTACAATGAGCAGTTCTTC. J is TRBJ2-1 and V is TRBV20-1; TRBD1 agrees at 11 bases. CDR1 and CDR2 (germline): DFQATT, SNEGSKA (reference sequence). Trimming at V came to 4 bases and at J to 2 bases, leaving 4 bases not matched to a gene. This CDR3 contains 15 residues.